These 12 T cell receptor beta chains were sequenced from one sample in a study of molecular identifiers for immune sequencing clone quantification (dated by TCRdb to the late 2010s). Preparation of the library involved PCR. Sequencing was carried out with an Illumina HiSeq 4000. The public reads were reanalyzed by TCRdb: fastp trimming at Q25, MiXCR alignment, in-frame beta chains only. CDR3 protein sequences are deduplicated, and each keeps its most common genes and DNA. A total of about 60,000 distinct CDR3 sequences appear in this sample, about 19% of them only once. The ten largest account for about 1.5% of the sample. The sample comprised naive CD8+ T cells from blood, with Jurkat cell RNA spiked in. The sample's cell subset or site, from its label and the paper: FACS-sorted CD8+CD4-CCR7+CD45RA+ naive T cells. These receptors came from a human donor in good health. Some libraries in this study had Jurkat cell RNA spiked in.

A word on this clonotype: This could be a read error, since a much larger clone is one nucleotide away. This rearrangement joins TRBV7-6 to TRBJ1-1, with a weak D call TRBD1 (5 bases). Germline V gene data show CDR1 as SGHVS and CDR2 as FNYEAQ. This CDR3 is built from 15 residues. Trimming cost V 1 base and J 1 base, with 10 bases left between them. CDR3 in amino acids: CASSLEPTGNTEAFF. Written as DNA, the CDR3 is TGTGCCAGCAGCTTAGAGCCTACAGGGAACACTGAAGCTTTCTTT.

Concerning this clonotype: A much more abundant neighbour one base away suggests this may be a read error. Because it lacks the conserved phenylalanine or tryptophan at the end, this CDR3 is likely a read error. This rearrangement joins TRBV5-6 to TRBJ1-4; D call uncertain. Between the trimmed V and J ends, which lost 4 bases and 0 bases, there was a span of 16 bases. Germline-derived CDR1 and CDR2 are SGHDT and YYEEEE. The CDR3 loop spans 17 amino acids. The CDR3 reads CASSHIEEAATNEKLFL. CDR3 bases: TGTGCCAGCAGCCATATTGAGGAGGCGGCAACTAATGAAAAACTGTTTCTT.

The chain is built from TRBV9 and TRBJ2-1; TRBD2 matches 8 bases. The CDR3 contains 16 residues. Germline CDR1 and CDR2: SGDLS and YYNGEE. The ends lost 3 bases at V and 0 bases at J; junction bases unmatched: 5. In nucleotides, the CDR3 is TGTGCCAGCAGCGGAGTGGGACTAGACTCCTACAATGAGCAGTTCTTC. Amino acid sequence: CASSGVGLDSYNEQFF.

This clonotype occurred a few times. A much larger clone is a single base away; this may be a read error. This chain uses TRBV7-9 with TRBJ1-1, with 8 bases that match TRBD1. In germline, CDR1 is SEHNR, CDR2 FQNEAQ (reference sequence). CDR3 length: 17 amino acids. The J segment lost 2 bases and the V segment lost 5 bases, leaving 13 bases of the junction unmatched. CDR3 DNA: TGTGCCAGCAGCCCAAAGTCCGTGACAGGGGATAACACTGAAGCTTTCTTT. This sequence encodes CASSPKSVTGDNTEAFF.

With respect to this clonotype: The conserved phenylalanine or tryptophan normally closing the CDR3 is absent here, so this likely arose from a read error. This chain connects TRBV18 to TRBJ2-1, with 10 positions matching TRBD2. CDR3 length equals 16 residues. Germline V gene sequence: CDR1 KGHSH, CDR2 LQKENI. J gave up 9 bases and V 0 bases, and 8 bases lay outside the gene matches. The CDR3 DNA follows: TGTGCCAGCTCACCACCTGCTAGCGGGAGAGTCGGTGAGCAGTTCCTC. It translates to CASSPPASGRVGEQFL.

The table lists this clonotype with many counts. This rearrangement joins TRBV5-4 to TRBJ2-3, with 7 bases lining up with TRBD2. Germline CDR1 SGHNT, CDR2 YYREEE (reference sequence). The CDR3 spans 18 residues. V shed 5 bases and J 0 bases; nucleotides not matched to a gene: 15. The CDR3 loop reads CASRKEAASGNSTDTQYF. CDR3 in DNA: TGTGCCAGCAGAAAAGAAGCGGCTAGCGGAAATAGCACAGATACGCAGTATTTT.

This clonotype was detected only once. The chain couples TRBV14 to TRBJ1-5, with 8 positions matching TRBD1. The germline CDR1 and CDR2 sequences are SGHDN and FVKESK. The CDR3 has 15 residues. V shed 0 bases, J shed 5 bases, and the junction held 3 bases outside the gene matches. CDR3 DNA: TGTGCCAGCAGCCAAGACGCAGGGGGCTATCAGCCCCAGCATTTT. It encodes CASSQDAGGYQPQHF.

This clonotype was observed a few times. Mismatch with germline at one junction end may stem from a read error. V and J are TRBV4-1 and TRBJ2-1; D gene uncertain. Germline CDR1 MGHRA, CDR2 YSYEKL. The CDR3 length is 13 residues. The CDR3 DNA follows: TGCGCCAGCGGCCAAGATGGAAGCAATGAGCAGTTCTTC. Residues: CASGQDGSNEQFF.

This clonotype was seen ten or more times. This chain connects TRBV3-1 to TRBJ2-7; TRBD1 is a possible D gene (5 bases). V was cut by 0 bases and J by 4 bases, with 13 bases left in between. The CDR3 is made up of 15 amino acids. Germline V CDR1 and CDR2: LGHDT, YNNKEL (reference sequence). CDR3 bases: TGTGCCAGCAGCCAAGATGAAGGGGCGCCGTACGAGCAGTACTTC. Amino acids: CASSQDEGAPYEQYF.

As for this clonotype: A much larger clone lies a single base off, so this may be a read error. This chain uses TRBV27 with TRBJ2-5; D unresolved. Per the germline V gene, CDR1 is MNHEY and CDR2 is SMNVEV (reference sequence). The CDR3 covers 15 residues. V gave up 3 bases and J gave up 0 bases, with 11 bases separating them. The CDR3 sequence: CASSLWMSYQETQYF. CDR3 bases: TGTGCCAGCAGTTTGTGGATGTCGTACCAAGAGACCCAGTACTTC.

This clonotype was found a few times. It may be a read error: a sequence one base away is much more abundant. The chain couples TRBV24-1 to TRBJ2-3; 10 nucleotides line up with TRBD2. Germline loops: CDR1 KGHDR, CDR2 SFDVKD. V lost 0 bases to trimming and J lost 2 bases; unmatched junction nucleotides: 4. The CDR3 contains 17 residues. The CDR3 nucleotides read TGTGCCACCAGTGATTTGAGGACTAGCGGATTCACAGATACGCAGTATTTT. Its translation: CATSDLRTSGFTDTQYF.

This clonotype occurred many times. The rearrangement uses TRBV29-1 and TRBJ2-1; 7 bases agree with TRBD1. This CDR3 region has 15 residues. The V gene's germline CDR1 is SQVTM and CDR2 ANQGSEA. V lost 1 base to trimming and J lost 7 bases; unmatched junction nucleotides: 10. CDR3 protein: CSVEVYRGLLNEQFF. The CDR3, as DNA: TGCAGCGTTGAAGTGTACAGGGGATTGTTGAATGAGCAGTTCTTC.